These T cell receptor beta chains were read from a single sample in a study of blood T cell repertoires in COVID-19. Clones were sequenced by immunoSEQ multiplex PCR, and TCRdb holds only the in-frame ones, with some missing. The sample includes 43,000 or so clones, over 75% of them seen just once. Sample: peripheral blood. The source of these receptors is a woman aged 60-75 years with acute or convalescent COVID-19. CDR3s include the opening cysteine and the closing phenylalanine or tryptophan. Each record gives: V gene, CDR3 length, clone size, D gene, J gene, CDR3 protein, CDR3 DNA. A D gene is named only where the DNA matches it firmly. The size field is filled for only some rows; it gives once, few, many or a size class.

v_call: TRBV2; cdr3_length: 15; clone_size: .; d_call: .; j_call: TRBJ2-2; cdr3_aa: CASRPWGSNTGELFF; cdr3_nt: TGTGCCAGCCGCCCCTGGGGCTCGAACACCGGGGAGCTGTTTTTT
v_call: TRBV5-8; cdr3_length: 15; clone_size: .; d_call: .; j_call: TRBJ2-3; cdr3_aa: CASSPGEVRTDTQYF; cdr3_nt: TGTGCCAGCAGCCCTGGGGAGGTTCGCACAGATACGCAGTATTTT
v_call: TRBV3-1/TRBV3-2; cdr3_length: 16; clone_size: few; d_call: TRBD2; j_call: TRBJ2-1; cdr3_aa: CASSHPGTSRSNEQFF; cdr3_nt: TGTGCCAGCAGCCATCCCGGGACTAGCCGCAGTAATGAGCAGTTCTTC
v_call: TRBV27; cdr3_length: 12; clone_size: .; d_call: .; j_call: TRBJ1-2; cdr3_aa: CASSGGLGGYTF; cdr3_nt: TGTGCCAGCAGTGGAGGATTGGGTGGCTACACCTTC
v_call: TRBV5-1; cdr3_length: 13; clone_size: .; d_call: TRBD1; j_call: TRBJ2-5; cdr3_aa: CASSEGQVETQYF; cdr3_nt: TGCGCCAGCAGCGAAGGACAGGTTGAGACCCAGTACTTC
v_call: TRBV21-1; cdr3_length: 12; clone_size: .; d_call: .; j_call: TRBJ1-2; cdr3_aa: CASSQTGSGYTF; cdr3_nt: TGTGCCAGCAGCCAGACGGGTAGTGGCTACACCTTC
v_call: TRBV2; cdr3_length: 15; clone_size: .; d_call: .; j_call: TRBJ2-1; cdr3_aa: CASRVDFGEHNEQFF; cdr3_nt: TGTGCCAGCAGAGTGGACTTTGGGGAGCACAATGAGCAGTTCTTC
v_call: TRBV6-5; cdr3_length: 15; clone_size: .; d_call: .; j_call: TRBJ1-6; cdr3_aa: CASSFRGPYNSPLHF; cdr3_nt: TGTGCCAGCAGCTTCAGGGGCCCCTATAATTCACCCCTCCACTTT
v_call: TRBV5-6; cdr3_length: 14; clone_size: .; d_call: TRBD1; j_call: TRBJ1-2; cdr3_aa: CASSFPDRGGGYTF; cdr3_nt: TGTGCCAGCAGCTTCCCCGACAGGGGAGGTGGCTACACCTTC
v_call: TRBV10-2; cdr3_length: 17; clone_size: .; d_call: .; j_call: TRBJ1-5; cdr3_aa: CASSEGGGGRRNQPQHF; cdr3_nt: TGCGCCAGCAGTGAGGGGGGTGGGGGGAGACGCAATCAGCCCCAGCATTTT
v_call: TRBV15; cdr3_length: 13; clone_size: .; d_call: .; j_call: TRBJ2-7; cdr3_aa: CATSIGGNYEQYF; cdr3_nt: TGTGCCACCAGCATCGGGGGTAACTACGAGCAGTACTTC
v_call: TRBV5-6; cdr3_length: 12; clone_size: .; d_call: .; j_call: TRBJ2-1; cdr3_aa: CASSLIGVEQFF; cdr3_nt: TGTGCCAGCAGCTTGATCGGGGTCGAGCAGTTCTTC
v_call: TRBV19; cdr3_length: 12; clone_size: .; d_call: .; j_call: TRBJ1-2; cdr3_aa: CASSTGSGGYTF; cdr3_nt: TGTGCCAGTAGCACCGGGTCGGGGGGCTACACCTTC
v_call: TRBV12-3/TRBV12-4; cdr3_length: 13; clone_size: few; d_call: .; j_call: TRBJ2-2; cdr3_aa: CASSLSGAGELFF; cdr3_nt: TGTGCCAGCAGTTTATCGGGAGCCGGGGAGCTGTTTTTT
v_call: TRBV25-1; cdr3_length: 13; clone_size: once; d_call: .; j_call: TRBJ1-1; cdr3_aa: CASSMKQNTEAFF; cdr3_nt: TGTGCCAGCTCAATGAAACAGAACACTGAAGCTTTCTTT
v_call: TRBV6-2/TRBV6-3; cdr3_length: 13; clone_size: .; d_call: .; j_call: TRBJ1-5; cdr3_aa: CASSEDFNQPQHF; cdr3_nt: TGTGCCAGCAGCGAGGACTTCAATCAGCCCCAGCATTTT
v_call: TRBV19; cdr3_length: 15; clone_size: .; d_call: TRBD1; j_call: TRBJ2-2; cdr3_aa: CASSTWTGVAGELFF; cdr3_nt: TGTGCCAGTAGTACTTGGACAGGGGTGGCCGGGGAGCTGTTTTTT
v_call: TRBV6-1; cdr3_length: 17; clone_size: .; d_call: .; j_call: TRBJ1-6; cdr3_aa: CASSDFGGHIYISPLHF; cdr3_nt: TGTGCCAGCAGTGACTTCGGGGGGCATATATATATTTCACCCCTCCACTTT
v_call: TRBV15; cdr3_length: 16; clone_size: .; d_call: TRBD1; j_call: TRBJ2-3; cdr3_aa: CATSGGQGGWSDTQYF; cdr3_nt: TGTGCCACCAGCGGAGGACAGGGTGGATGGTCAGATACGCAGTATTTT
v_call: TRBV6-5; cdr3_length: 13; clone_size: .; d_call: TRBD1; j_call: TRBJ2-4; cdr3_aa: CASRPGQGTKQYF; cdr3_nt: TGTGCCAGCAGGCCGGGACAGGGGACGAAACAGTACTTC
v_call: TRBV27; cdr3_length: 14; clone_size: .; d_call: .; j_call: TRBJ1-4; cdr3_aa: CASSFGAGYEKLFF; cdr3_nt: TGTGCCAGCAGTTTTGGGGCAGGTTACGAAAAACTGTTTTTT
v_call: TRBV5-1; cdr3_length: 14; clone_size: .; d_call: TRBD1; j_call: TRBJ2-7; cdr3_aa: CASSSDRGRSEQYF; cdr3_nt: TGCGCCAGCAGCTCGGACAGGGGCAGGTCCGAGCAGTACTTC